These 3 T cell receptor beta chains were sequenced from one sample in a study of blood T cell repertoires in COVID-19. Sequencing used immunoSEQ multiplex PCR; TCRdb keeps in-frame clones, though not all of them. The sample has approximately 110,000 clones, roughly nine tenths seen once. The specimen was peripheral blood. These receptors all stem from a man between 50 and 59 years old with COVID-19, enrolled during active disease.

J is TRBJ1-6 and V is TRBV18, with D tentatively TRBD1 (5 bases). Germline V gene data show CDR1 as KGHSH and CDR2 as LQKENI. The V end lost 3 bases, the J end lost 8 bases, and 11 bases lay between the germline ends. This CDR3 contains 14 residues. CDR3 residues: CASSPTGGDSPLHF. In DNA form, the CDR3 reads TGTGCCAGCTCACCGACCGGAGGGGATTCACCCCTCCACTTT.

The chain employs TRBV3-1 (or the pseudogene TRBV3-2) and TRBJ2-1; 7 nucleotides agree with TRBD2. The V segment lost 2 bases and the J segment 8 bases; nucleotides outside the gene matches: 15. The CDR3 extends over 17 amino acids. The germline V gene encodes CDR1 LGHDT and CDR2 YNNKEL (reference sequence). This chain's CDR3 is CASSQRLAGTSLDEQFF. Written as DNA, the CDR3 is TGTGCCAGCAGCCAAAGACTAGCCGGGACGAGCTTGGATGAGCAGTTCTTC.

The CDR3 region is CASSVGLAGGVDTQYF. The CDR3 region has the DNA TGTGCCAGCAGCGTAGGACTAGCGGGAGGGGTAGATACGCAGTATTTT. The rearrangement uses TRBV9 and TRBJ2-3; 14 bases are shared with TRBD2. J was trimmed by 5 bases and V by 0 bases; bases with no gene match: 2. The CDR3 is 16 amino acids. Germline V CDR1 and CDR2: SGDLS, YYNGEE.